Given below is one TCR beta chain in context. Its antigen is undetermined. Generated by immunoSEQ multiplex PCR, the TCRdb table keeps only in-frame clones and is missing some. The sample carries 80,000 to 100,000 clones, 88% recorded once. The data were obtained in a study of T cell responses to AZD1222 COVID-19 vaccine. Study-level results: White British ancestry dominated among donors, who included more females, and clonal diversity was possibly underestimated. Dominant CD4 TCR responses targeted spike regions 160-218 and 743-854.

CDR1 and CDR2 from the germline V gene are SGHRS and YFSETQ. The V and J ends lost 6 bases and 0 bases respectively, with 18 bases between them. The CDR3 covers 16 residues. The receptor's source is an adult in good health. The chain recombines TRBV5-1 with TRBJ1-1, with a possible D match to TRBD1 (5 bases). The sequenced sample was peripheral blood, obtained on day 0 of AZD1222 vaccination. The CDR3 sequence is CASTLSGTVMNTEAFF. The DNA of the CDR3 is TGCGCCAGCACCCTCTCAGGGACGGTGATGAACACTGAAGCTTTCTTT.